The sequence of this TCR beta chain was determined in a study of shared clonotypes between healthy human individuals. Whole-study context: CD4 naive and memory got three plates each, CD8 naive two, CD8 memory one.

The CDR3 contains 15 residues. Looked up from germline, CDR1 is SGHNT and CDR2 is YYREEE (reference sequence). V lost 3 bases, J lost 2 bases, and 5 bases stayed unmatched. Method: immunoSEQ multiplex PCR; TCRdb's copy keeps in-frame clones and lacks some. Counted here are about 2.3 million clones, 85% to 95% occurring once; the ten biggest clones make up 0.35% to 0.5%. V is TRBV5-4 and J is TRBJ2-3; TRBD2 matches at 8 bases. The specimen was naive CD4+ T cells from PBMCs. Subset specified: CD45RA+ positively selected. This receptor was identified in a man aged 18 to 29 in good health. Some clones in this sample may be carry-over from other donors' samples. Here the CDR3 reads CASSSPSGYTDTQYF. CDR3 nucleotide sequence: TGTGCCAGCAGCTCACCTAGCGGGTACACAGATACGCAGTATTTT.